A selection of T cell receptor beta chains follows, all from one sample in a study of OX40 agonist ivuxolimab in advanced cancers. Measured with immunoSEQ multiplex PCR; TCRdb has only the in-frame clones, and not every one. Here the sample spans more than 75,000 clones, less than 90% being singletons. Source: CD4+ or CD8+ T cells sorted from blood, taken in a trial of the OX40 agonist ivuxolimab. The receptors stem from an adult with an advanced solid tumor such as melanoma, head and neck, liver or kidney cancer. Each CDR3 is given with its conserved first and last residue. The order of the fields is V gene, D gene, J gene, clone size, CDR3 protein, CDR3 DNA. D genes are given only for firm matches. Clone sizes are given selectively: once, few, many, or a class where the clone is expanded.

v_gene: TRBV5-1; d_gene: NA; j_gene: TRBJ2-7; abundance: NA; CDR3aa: CASSGSDDTYEQYF; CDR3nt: TGCGCCAGCAGCGGATCAGACGATACCTACGAGCAGTACTTC
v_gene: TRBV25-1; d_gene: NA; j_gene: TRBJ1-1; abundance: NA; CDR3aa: CASSDRAYNTEAFF; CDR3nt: TGTGCCAGCAGTGACAGGGCTTACAACACTGAAGCTTTCTTT
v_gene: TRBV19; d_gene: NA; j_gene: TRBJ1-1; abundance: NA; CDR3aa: CASSIGENTEAFF; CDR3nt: TGTGCCAGTAGTATAGGGGAGAACACTGAAGCTTTCTTT
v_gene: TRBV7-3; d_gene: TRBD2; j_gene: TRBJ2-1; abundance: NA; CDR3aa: CASSLASGSTLYNEQFF; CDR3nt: TGTGCCAGCAGCTTAGCTAGCGGGAGCACCCTCTACAATGAGCAGTTCTTC
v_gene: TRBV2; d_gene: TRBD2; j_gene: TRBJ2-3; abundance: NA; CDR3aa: CASSGTSGRWDTQYF; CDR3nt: TGTGCCAGCAGTGGAACTAGCGGGAGATGGGATACGCAGTATTTT
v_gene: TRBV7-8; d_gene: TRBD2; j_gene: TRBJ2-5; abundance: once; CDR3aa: CASSGTLLAGVGETQYF; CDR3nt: TGTGCCAGCAGCGGAACCTTACTAGCGGGAGTTGGAGAGACCCAGTACTTC
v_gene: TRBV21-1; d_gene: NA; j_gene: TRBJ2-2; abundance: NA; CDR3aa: CASSNRGTGELFF; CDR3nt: TGTGCCAGCAGCAACAGGGGGACCGGGGAGCTGTTTTTT
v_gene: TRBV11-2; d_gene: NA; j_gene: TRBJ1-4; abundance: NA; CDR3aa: CASSGVQKLFF; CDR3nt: TGTGCCAGTAGCGGTGTACAGAAACTGTTTTTT
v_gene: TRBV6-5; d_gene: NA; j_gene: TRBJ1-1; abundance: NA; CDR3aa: CASTSVQRNTEAFF; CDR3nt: TGTGCCAGCACCTCCGTTCAGCGGAACACTGAAGCTTTCTTT
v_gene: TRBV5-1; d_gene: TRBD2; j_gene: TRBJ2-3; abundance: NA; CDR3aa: CASSDGTSGRDTQYF; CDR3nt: TGCGCCAGCAGCGATGGGACTAGCGGGAGAGATACGCAGTATTTT
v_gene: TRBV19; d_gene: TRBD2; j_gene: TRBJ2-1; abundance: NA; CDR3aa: CASSPPTSGSRNEQFF; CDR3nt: TGTGCCAGTAGTCCCCCGACTAGCGGGAGTAGGAATGAGCAGTTCTTC
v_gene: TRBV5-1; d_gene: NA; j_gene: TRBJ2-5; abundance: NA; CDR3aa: CASSWNKRETQYF; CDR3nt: TGCGCCAGCAGCTGGAATAAGAGGGAGACCCAGTACTTC
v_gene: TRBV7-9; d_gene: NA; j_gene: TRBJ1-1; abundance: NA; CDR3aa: CASSLATGGTEAFF; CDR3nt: TGTGCCAGCAGCCTCGCGACAGGAGGAACTGAAGCTTTCTTT
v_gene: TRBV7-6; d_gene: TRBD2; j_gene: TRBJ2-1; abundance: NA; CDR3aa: CASSRSSGSHNEQFF; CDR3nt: TGTGCCAGCAGCCGCTCTAGCGGGAGCCACAATGAGCAGTTCTTC
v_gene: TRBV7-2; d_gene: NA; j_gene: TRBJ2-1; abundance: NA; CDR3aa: CASSYNRYGQFF; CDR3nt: TGTGCCAGCAGTTACAACAGGTACGGGCAGTTCTTC
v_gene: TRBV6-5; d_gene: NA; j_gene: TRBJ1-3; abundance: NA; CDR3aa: CASTRGGSGNTIYF; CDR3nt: TGTGCCAGCACCCGGGGGGGGTCTGGAAACACCATATATTTT
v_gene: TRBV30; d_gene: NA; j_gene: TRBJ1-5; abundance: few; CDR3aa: CAWPRRHQPQHF; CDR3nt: TGTGCCTGGCCCCGGAGGCATCAGCCCCAGCATTTT
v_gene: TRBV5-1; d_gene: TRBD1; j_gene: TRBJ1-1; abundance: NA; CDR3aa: CASSYGQGNTEAFF; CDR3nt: TGCGCCAGCAGCTACGGACAGGGTAACACTGAAGCTTTCTTT
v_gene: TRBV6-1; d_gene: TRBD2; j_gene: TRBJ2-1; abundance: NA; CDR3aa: CASSEYLAGVGEQFF; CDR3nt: TGTGCCAGCAGTGAATATTTAGCGGGAGTGGGTGAGCAGTTCTTC
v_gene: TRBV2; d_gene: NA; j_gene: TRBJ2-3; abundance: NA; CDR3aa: CASSVKRTTSDTQYF; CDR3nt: TGTGCCAGCAGTGTTAAGCGAACAACCTCAGATACGCAGTATTTT
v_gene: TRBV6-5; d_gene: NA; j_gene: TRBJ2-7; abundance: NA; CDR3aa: CASSYSTRGVYEQYF; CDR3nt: TGTGCCAGCAGTTACTCGACGAGGGGGGTCTACGAGCAGTACTTC
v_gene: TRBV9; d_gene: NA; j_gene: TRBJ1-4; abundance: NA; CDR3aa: CASSATRTNEKLFF; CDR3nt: TGTGCCAGCAGCGCGACGAGAACTAATGAAAAACTGTTTTTT